The sequence of this T cell receptor beta chain was determined in a study of T-cell reconstitution after alpha-beta-depleted transplantation in children listed by TCRdb under 2016. Broadly, across the study: The study quantitatively tracked T-cell immune reconstitution after TCRalphabeta/CD19-depleted allogeneic hematopoietic cell transplantation in children using TCR repertoire profiling.

The CDR3, from cysteine to phenylalanine, totals 12 residues. Left in the record is the CDR3 DNA by itself, 36 bases read in frame from the first base. V is cut by 3 bases and J by 7 bases, and the space between the germline ends is 6 bases. In light of the paper, this sample's treatment or condition label describes: allogeneic hematopoietic cell transplantation with graft depleted of TCRalphabeta T cells and CD19 B cells. Transplant recipients were children who received TCRalphabeta/CD19-depleted allogeneic hematopoietic cell grafts. Library generation was performed with PCR. Sequencing instrument: Illumina HiSeq 2500. Molecular barcoding was employed in the preparation of TCR libraries, with unique molecular identifiers being used to normalize TCRbeta repertoire quantification. TCRdb passed the public sequencing reads through fastp at Q25 and MiXCR, retaining productive beta sequences. Each entry is one CDR3 protein sequence, shown with its most common DNA and genes. The sample table shows a few hundred thousand distinct CDR3 sequences, and roughly 24% are seen once. Of the sample, 2.6% is held by the ten largest clones.

Broader findings and caveats from the paper: Over subsequent months, a decline in hyperexpanded clone frequencies was noted, and after one year, T-cell counts and TCRbeta diversity were mostly ascribed to newly produced T cells. Apparently early alphabetaT-cell count recovery about two months after transplant reportedly relied on only several hundred rapidly expanded clones derived from non-depleted graft cells. In some patients, high TCRbeta diversity at day 60 was attributed to recipient T cells and intrathymic progenitors that had survived conditioning.

This clonotype was counted between two and nine times. The antigen this receptor binds is unknown. No much larger clonotype is one base removed from it; base qualities were not supplied. The receptor chain draws on TRBV12-3 or TRBV12-4 and TRBJ2-2, with an unclear D gene assignment. The sample consisted of PBMCs, taken before TCRalphabeta/CD19-depleted stem cell transplant. The sequence was obtained from a girl aged 2 to 10 with Fanconi anemia, due to receive a stem cell transplant. CDR3 region: CASSFSSGELFF. The DNA is as follows: TGTGCCAGCAGTTTTTCCAGCGGGGAGCTGTTTTTT.